This TCR beta chain was sequenced during a study of cytomegalovirus exposure and HLA in healthy donors. Study summary: Among the approximately 400 genotyped donors, less than 85% were placed in the Caucasian-associated ancestry cluster.

13 Jbeta primers and 60 Vbeta primers were used for the PCR. Libraries were prepared by immunoSEQ multiplex PCR; TCRdb keeps only in-frame clonotypes and omits some of them. The repertoire consists of some 40,000 clones, with more than 65% occurring once and the leading ten covering 2.7%. About this clone itself: The antigen is not known.

In germline, CDR1 is SEHNR, CDR2 FQNEAQ (reference sequence). The V and J ends lost 10 bases and 1 base respectively, with 10 bases between them. This CDR3 contains 12 residues. Study observations and caveats: Most CMV-associated TCR beta chains were later found to appear HLA-restricted. A later examination showed that TCR association rates differed by HLA locus, with DRB1 most and HLA-C fewest. The authors reported that TCR beta sequences could predict HLA-A and HLA-B alleles. These predictions were accurate for most subjects in the first cohort.

The gene calls are TRBV7-9 and TRBJ1-1; D may be TRBD1 (5 bases). This clonotype was obtained from a man aged 45-65 years in good health and CMV-seronegative. The sample consisted of PBMCs. The DNA of the CDR3 is TGTGCCATCCTAGGGGAGAACACTGAAGCTTTCTTT. Translating gives CAILGENTEAFF.